Shown below are 32 T cell receptor beta chains from a single sample sequenced in a study of CD8 T cells in ankylosing spondylitis. Each CDR3 protein is one row after TCRdb ran MiXCR on the 5' RACE reads. Among some 240,000 distinct CDR3 sequences listed, roughly 8.6% were seen once. Sequenced: blood, either unsorted or a sorted T cell fraction (not recorded which). The receptors come from a male donor with ankylosing spondylitis or in good health (not recorded which).

This clonotype was found many times. The chain links TRBV20-1 to TRBJ1-1, with D maybe TRBD1 (5 bases). Germline values: CDR1 DFQATT, CDR2 SNEGSKA (reference sequence). V was trimmed by 1 base and J by 6 bases, leaving 12 bases between them. The CDR3 length is 13 residues. CDR3 sequence (DNA): TGCAGTGCTAGAGTACGGGGGGGGGCTGAAGCTTTCTTT. Translated, it gives CSARVRGGAEAFF.

The rearrangement uses TRBV7-2 and TRBJ2-2; perhaps TRBD1 as D (5 bases). Trimming stripped 5 bases from V and 8 bases from J, with 9 bases between. The CDR3 loop spans 12 amino acids. Germline CDR1 and CDR2: SGHTA and FQGNSA. The CDR3 here is CASSQGVGELFF. CDR3 DNA sequence: TGTGCCAGCAGCCAAGGGGTAGGGGAGCTGTTTTTT.

This clonotype was detected many times. V gene TRBV12-3 or TRBV12-4 combines with J gene TRBJ2-3; TRBD1 agrees at 9 bases. The CDR3 is 15 amino acids. V was clipped by 2 bases and J by 1 base; unmatched bases: 1. The CDR3, as DNA: TGTGCCAGCAGTTTAAGACAGGGGGGCACAGATACGCAGTATTTT. Translating it yields CASSLRQGGTDTQYF.

V gene TRBV13 combines with J gene TRBJ2-3; 10 positions match TRBD1. This CDR3 is built from 17 residues. V lost 8 bases and J lost 1; bases outside the gene matches: 12. The germline CDR1 and CDR2 sequences are PRHDT and FYEKMQ (reference sequence). This chain's CDR3 is CASGLRRDRGGTDTQYF. For the CDR3, the DNA is TGTGCCAGCGGACTCCGTCGGGACAGGGGCGGCACAGATACGCAGTATTTT.

In its sample, this clonotype was seen many times. The chain has TRBV5-1 and TRBJ2-1; D ambiguous. This CDR3 comprises 14 residues. V dropped 1 base and J dropped 6 bases, with 11 bases sitting between them. Germline V CDR1 and CDR2: SGHRS, YFSETQ. CDR3 nucleotides: TGCGCCAGCAGCTTGAATGCCCATTCCAATGAGCAGTTCTTC. Its translation is CASSLNAHSNEQFF.

The chain couples TRBV4-2 to TRBJ2-3, with D possibly TRBD2 on 6 matching bases. CDR1 LGHNA and CDR2 YNFKEQ come from the germline V gene. The CDR3 sequence is 14 residues long. Deletions cut 4 bases from V and 4 bases from J, with 12 bases between. The CDR3 region is CASSPKPGADTQYF. DNA of the CDR3: TGTGCCAGCAGCCCTAAGCCGGGGGCAGATACGCAGTATTTT.

This clonotype was observed many times. The J gene is TRBJ2-1, the V gene TRBV30; 9 nucleotides agree with TRBD1. With V trimmed by 5 bases and J by 5 bases, 4 bases remained unmatched. The CDR3 covers 13 residues. From germline, CDR1 is GTSNPN and CDR2 SVGIG (reference sequence). CDR3 DNA: TGTGCCTGGCGACAGGGGGGTCACAATGAGCAGTTCTTC. Amino acids: CAWRQGGHNEQFF. Complete variable domain (other parts from reference TRBV30 and TRBJ2-1): SQTIHQWPATLVQPVGSPLSLECTVEGTSNPNLYWYRQAAGRGLQLLFYSVGIGQISSEVPQNLSASRPQDRQFILSSKKLLLSDSGFYLCAWRQGGHNEQFFGPGTRLTVL.

This clonotype was seen repeatedly, ten times or more. J is TRBJ2-1 and V is TRBV7-2, with D possibly TRBD2 on 7 matching bases. Per germline, CDR1 SGHTA and CDR2 FQGNSA. The CDR3 spans 17 residues. Deletions cut 7 bases from V and 2 bases from J, with 21 bases between. The CDR3 is CASNRMIEGGAYNEQFF. The CDR3 coding sequence is TGTGCCAGCAACCGCATGATTGAGGGGGGGGCCTACAATGAGCAGTTCTTC. Supplemented by reference TRBV7-2 and TRBJ2-1, the full variable domain reads GAGVSQSPSNKVTEKGKDVELRCDPISGHTALYWYRQSLGQGLEFLIYFQGNSAPDKSGLPSDRFSAERTGGSVSTLTIQRTQQEDSAVYLCASNRMIEGGAYNEQFFGPGTRLTVL.

This clonotype was recorded at least ten times. The CDR3 DNA is TGCAGTGCTATCCGGACAGGGTATAGCAATCAGCCCCAGCATTTT. Its protein is CSAIRTGYSNQPQHF. The chain joins TRBV20-1 to TRBJ1-5; 8 positions agree with TRBD1. Germline trimming cut 4 bases from V and 0 bases from J; bases unmatched to any gene: 5. The CDR3 runs to 15 residues. CDR1 is DFQATT, CDR2 SNEGSKA, per germline (reference sequence).

This clonotype was recorded many times. V gene TRBV15 combines with J gene TRBJ2-7, with D maybe TRBD1 (6 bases). The CDR3 runs 15 residues. Between the trimmed V and J ends, which lost 3 bases and 5 bases, there was a span of 17 bases. Germline CDR1 reads LNHNV; CDR2 reads YYDKDF (reference sequence). Here the CDR3 DNA reads TGTGCCACCAGCAGTCGCACAGGGAGAATAGACGAGCAGTACTTC. It specifies CATSSRTGRIDEQYF.

This clonotype was recorded many times. This chain joins TRBV10-3 and TRBJ2-1, with 10 bases aligning to TRBD2. Trimming took 8 bases from V and 3 from J; bases not matched to a gene: 1. The germline CDR1 and CDR2 sequences are ENHRY and SYGVKD. The CDR3 extends over 13 amino acids. The CDR3 is CAISSGSYNEQFF. The DNA for the CDR3 is TGTGCCATCTCTAGCGGGAGCTACAATGAGCAGTTCTTC.

This clonotype was counted ten times or more. The V call is TRBV6-5, the J call TRBJ2-1; 7 bases agree with TRBD2. The length of the CDR3 is 14 residues. J gave up 9 bases and V 0 bases, and 5 bases lay outside the gene matches. CDR1 and CDR2 (germline): MNHEY, SVGAGI. CDR3 nucleotide sequence: TGTGCCAGCAGTTACTCCCTAGCGGAAGTTGAGCAGTTCTTC. This gives the protein CASSYSLAEVEQFF.

In its sample, this clonotype was seen many times. This rearrangement joins TRBV7-2 to TRBJ1-2; perhaps TRBD1 as D (5 bases). V was trimmed by 4 bases and J by 4 bases, leaving 10 bases between them. The CDR3 has 13 amino acids. Germline lookup yields CDR1 SGHTA and CDR2 FQGNSA. The CDR3 is CASSYQGIYGYTF. The CDR3 nucleotides are TGTGCCAGCAGCTACCAGGGTATCTATGGCTACACCTTC. Full variable domain (rest looked up from reference TRBV7-2 and TRBJ1-2): GAGVSQSPSNKVTEKGKDVELRCDPISGHTALYWYRQSLGQGLEFLIYFQGNSAPDKSGLPSDRFSAERTGGSVSTLTIQRTQQEDSAVYLCASSYQGIYGYTFGSGTRLTVV.

This clonotype occurred many times. The CDR3, as DNA: TGTGCCAGCAGCTTTTACCCGGGGGGTAACTATGGCTACACCTTC. Its protein product is CASSFYPGGNYGYTF. This rearrangement joins TRBV7-2 to TRBJ1-2; the D gene is possibly TRBD1 (5 bases). The CDR3 has 15 residues. Per the germline V gene, CDR1 is SGHTA and CDR2 is FQGNSA. V was clipped by 3 bases and J by 1 base, with 12 bases between them.

There are a few counts of this clonotype. In DNA form, the CDR3 reads TGTGCCAGCAGTTTATCGGCGGGGGGGAACACTGAAGCTTTCTTT. This sequence encodes CASSLSAGGNTEAFF. The chain carries TRBV12-3 or TRBV12-4 and TRBJ1-1, with TRBD1 as a possible D gene (5 bases). V was trimmed by 2 bases and J by 1 base, leaving 11 bases between them. This CDR3 has 15 residues.

This clonotype was seen more than once but under ten times. The genes are TRBV12-3 or TRBV12-4 and TRBJ2-7; D is undetermined. V dropped 1 base and J dropped 3 bases, with 7 bases sitting between them. The CDR3 is made up of 13 amino acids. The CDR3 DNA is TGTGCCAGCAGTTTAGTGGCAGGCTACGAGCAGTACTTC. As protein: CASSLVAGYEQYF.

This clonotype was recorded many times. The chain combines TRBV20-1 with TRBJ2-7, with TRBD2 as a possible D gene (6 bases). Germline-derived CDR1 and CDR2 are DFQATT and SNEGSKA (reference sequence). V lost 0 bases to trimming and J lost 0 bases, with 6 bases between them. The CDR3 runs to 13 residues. CDR3 in DNA: TGCAGTGCTAGAGAGGGGGGCTCCTACGAGCAGTACTTC. Its protein is CSAREGGSYEQYF.

This clonotype was observed at least ten times. The rearrangement links TRBV12-3 or TRBV12-4 to TRBJ1-4, with D possibly matching TRBD1 (6 bases). The CDR3 is made up of 15 amino acids. Trimming removed 3 bases at V and 8 bases at J, with 16 bases between. The CDR3 DNA is TGTGCCAGCAGTTTGGGGGGGGCGGTAGGCGAAAAACTGTTTTTT. This encodes CASSLGGAVGEKLFF.

This clonotype has more than one count but fewer than ten. The CDR3 nucleotides are TGCAGTGCCACGGGAACGCGAGCCAAAAACATTCAGTACTTC. The encoded protein is CSATGTRAKNIQYF. The rearrangement uses TRBV20-1 and TRBJ2-4; TRBD2 might be the D (5 bases). The V end lost 6 bases, the J end lost 0 bases, and 12 bases lay between the germline ends. The CDR3 is 14 residues long. CDR1 is DFQATT, CDR2 SNEGSKA, per germline (reference sequence).

In its sample, this clonotype was seen many times. The chain joins TRBV11-1 to TRBJ2-5; the match to TRBD1 covers 9 bases. V dropped 1 base and J dropped 4; count of bases not matched to a gene: 13. CDR1 is SGHAT and CDR2 is FQDESV in the germline V gene (reference sequence). The CDR3 sequence is 18 residues long. CDR3 in DNA: TGTGCCAGCAGCTTAGACTCAGACCGGGACAGGGAACGAGAGACCCAGTACTTC. Protein product: CASSLDSDRDRERETQYF.

This clonotype was observed many times. The CDR3 DNA follows: TGTGCCAGCAGCAGAAGGGGGGCAGACAATGAGCAGTTCTTC. As protein: CASSRRGADNEQFF. The V and J genes are TRBV7-9 and TRBJ2-1; D tentatively reads TRBD1 or TRBD2 (6 bases each). Germline CDR1 SEHNR, CDR2 FQNEAQ (reference sequence). The V and J ends lost 5 bases and 5 bases respectively, with 13 bases between them. The CDR3 extends over 14 amino acids.

This chain joins TRBV7-2 and TRBJ2-7, with 12 bases identical to TRBD2. CDR1 and CDR2 (germline): SGHTA, FQGNSA. The CDR3 sequence is 14 residues long. With 6 bases clipped from V and 6 bases from J, the junction kept 6 bases outside the gene matches. CDR3: CASSQTSGRGEQYF. The DNA of the CDR3 is TGTGCCAGCAGTCAGACTAGCGGGAGAGGCGAGCAGTACTTC.

Worth noting for this clonotype: Just one base apart from a much larger clone, this may be a read error. The chain joins TRBV10-3 to TRBJ2-1; D is ambiguous. This CDR3 region has 13 residues. The V gene's germline CDR1 is ENHRY and CDR2 SYGVKD. As DNA, the CDR3 is TGTGCCATCAGTGGCACGACTTACAATGAGCTGTTCTTC. It is translated as CAISGTTYNELFF.

This clonotype has a count of ten or more. The V and J genes are TRBV5-1 and TRBJ2-7; D call uncertain. The CDR3 extends over 13 amino acids. Germline-derived CDR1 and CDR2 are SGHRS and YFSETQ. Trimming removed 1 base at V and 4 bases at J, with 9 bases between. The CDR3 here is CASSLLPMYEQYF. CDR3 in DNA: TGCGCCAGCAGCTTGCTACCGATGTACGAGCAGTACTTC.

This clonotype was seen repeatedly, ten times or more. The chain recombines TRBV5-1 with TRBJ1-1, with D uncertain. The CDR3 is 17 residues long. V shed 0 bases and J shed 8 bases, with 23 bases lying between them. CDR1 SGHRS and CDR2 YFSETQ come from the germline V gene. The CDR3 DNA is TGCGCCAGCAGCTTGGGCATCAGCTCCGGGGTTGCTGGCGAAGCTTTCTTT. Amino acid sequence: CASSLGISSGVAGEAFF.

This rearrangement joins TRBV20-1 to TRBJ2-1; D is possibly TRBD2 (7 bases). Germline V gene data show CDR1 as DFQATT and CDR2 as SNEGSKA (reference sequence). The CDR3 totals 15 residues. Trimming took off 0 bases at V and 3 bases at J, with 12 bases between the two ends. The CDR3 DNA reads as TGCAGTGCTAGAGATGGGGGGGCCAGCTACAATGAGCAGTTCTTC. Translated, it gives CSARDGGASYNEQFF.

This clonotype was detected ten times or more. V gene TRBV10-2 combines with J gene TRBJ2-1; 9 bases align to TRBD2. V trimming: 4 bases; J trimming: 8 bases; junction bases outside the gene matches: 12. The CDR3 contains 16 residues. Germline V CDR1 and CDR2: WSHSY, SAAADI. CDR3 sequence (DNA): TGCGCCAGCAGTGGGATAGCGGGAGAGGGCGGTTATGAGCAGTTCTTC. It encodes CASSGIAGEGGYEQFF.

This clonotype has ten or more counts. The chain recombines TRBV30 with TRBJ1-5; weak D call: TRBD1 (5 bases). This CDR3 has 14 residues. Germline assignment: CDR1 GTSNPN and CDR2 SVGIG (reference sequence). V gave up 0 bases and J gave up 7 bases, with 13 bases separating them. As DNA, the CDR3 is TGTGCCTGGAGTGTACCTGGGGCATGGCAGCCCCAGCATTTT. This translates into CAWSVPGAWQPQHF.

This clonotype has a count of ten or more. This chain links TRBV7-2 with TRBJ1-1, with D possibly TRBD1 on 6 matching bases. CDR1 is SGHTA, CDR2 FQGNSA, per germline. The germline V and J ends were trimmed by 5 bases and 0 bases, with 13 bases remaining between them. The CDR3 length is 15 residues. CDR3 coding DNA: TGTGCCAGCAGCCCCGGGGGGCCAATGAACACTGAAGCTTTCTTT. Residues: CASSPGGPMNTEAFF. Full variable domain (outside the CDR3, taken from reference TRBV7-2 and TRBJ1-1): GAGVSQSPSNKVTEKGKDVELRCDPISGHTALYWYRQSLGQGLEFLIYFQGNSAPDKSGLPSDRFSAERTGGSVSTLTIQRTQQEDSAVYLCASSPGGPMNTEAFFGQGTRLTVV.

This clonotype was recorded at least ten times. The chain has TRBV19 and TRBJ2-1; 11 bases are shared with TRBD2. The V gene end was trimmed by 7 bases and the J gene end by 8 bases; junction bases not matched to a gene: 10. The germline V gene encodes CDR1 LNHDA and CDR2 SQIVND (reference sequence). This CDR3 region has 15 residues. In nucleotides, the CDR3 is TGTGCCAGTACCACCGGGACTAGCGGTCGAGATGAGCAGTTCTTC. Amino acids: CASTTGTSGRDEQFF.

This clonotype has at least ten counts. The chain combines TRBV5-1 with TRBJ1-2, with D possibly being TRBD1 (5 bases). The V end was cut by 3 bases, the J end by 5 bases, with 11 bases between. CDR1 and CDR2 (germline): SGHRS, YFSETQ. The length of the CDR3 is 13 residues. CDR3 DNA: TGCGCCAGCAGCTGGGGCCGCTTATATGGCTACACCTTC. Protein: CASSWGRLYGYTF.

This clonotype was found many times. The V and J genes are TRBV20-1 and TRBJ2-3; D gene unclear. CDR1 is DFQATT and CDR2 is SNEGSKA in the germline V gene (reference sequence). CDR3 size: 13 residues. V was clipped by 7 bases and J by 6 bases, with 17 bases between them. The CDR3 sequence is CSGGLGHADTQYF. The CDR3 DNA reads as TGCAGTGGGGGTCTAGGGCATGCGGATACGCAGTATTTT.